This T cell receptor (beta chain) was captured in a study of cytomegalovirus exposure and HLA in healthy donors. Germline V gives CDR1 SQVTM, CDR2 ANQGSEA. CDR3 length: 16 residues. J gave up 7 bases and V 0 bases, and 9 bases lay outside the gene matches. The study ran its PCR with 60 Vbeta and 13 Jbeta primers. The repertoire was sequenced with immunoSEQ multiplex PCR; TCRdb's copy has only in-frame clones and lacks some. The sample yields some 190,000 clones, around 78% seen once. Material for sequencing was PBMCs. The genes are TRBV29-1 and TRBJ1-2; 12 bases map to TRBD1. The clonotype was recovered from a young man in good health and CMV-seronegative. The CDR3 DNA sequence: TGCAGCGTTGAAGATCGGTTGAGGGACAGGGGGCTTGGCTACACCTTC. This sequence encodes CSVEDRLRDRGLGYTF. Looking up the rest from reference TRBV29-1 and TRBJ1-2 gives the full variable domain: SAVISQKPSRDICQRGTSLTIQCQVDSQVTMMFWYRQQPGQSLTLIATANQGSEATYESGFVIDKFPISRPNLTFSTLTVSNMSPEDSSIYLCSVEDRLRDRGLGYTFGSGTRLTVV.